This T cell receptor beta chain was sequenced during a study of blood T cell repertoires in COVID-19. Study context: Samples taken during acute and convalescent COVID-19 were collected in the United States, Italy and Spain.

Germline CDR1 reads SGHTA; CDR2 reads FQGNSA. Trimming took 5 bases from V and 0 from J, leaving 11 bases between them. The CDR3 is 15 residues long. Measured with immunoSEQ multiplex PCR; TCRdb has only the in-frame clones, and not every one. The sample has approximately 200,000 clones, around nine tenths seen once. The sample consisted of peripheral blood. The gene calls are TRBV7-2 and TRBJ1-5, with D possibly matching TRBD1 (5 bases). The clonotype comes from a man aged 25 to 40 with acute or convalescent COVID-19. CDR3 residues: CASSQGLISNQPQHF. Written as DNA, the CDR3 is TGTGCCAGCAGCCAGGGACTGATTAGCAATCAGCCCCAGCATTTT.